This entry lists 4 T cell receptor beta chains sequenced from one sample in a study of OX40 agonist ivuxolimab in advanced cancers. The repertoire was sequenced with immunoSEQ multiplex PCR; TCRdb's copy has only in-frame clones and lacks some. The table records about 100,000 clones, roughly 91% of them present only once. This specimen was CD4+ or CD8+ T cells sorted from blood, taken in a trial of the OX40 agonist ivuxolimab. The receptor source for this set is an adult with an advanced solid tumor such as melanoma, head and neck, liver or kidney cancer.

V is TRBV2 and J is TRBJ2-5; 9 positions match TRBD2. Germline CDR1 SNHLY, CDR2 FYNNEI. The V gene end was trimmed by 6 bases and the J gene end by 2 bases; junction bases not matched to a gene: 7. The CDR3 runs 15 residues. CDR3 protein: CASSPLAGLQETQYF. The CDR3 bases are TGTGCCAGCAGCCCACTAGCGGGCCTACAAGAGACCCAGTACTTC.

This chain links TRBV5-1 with TRBJ2-7; maybe TRBD2 (5 bases). Per germline, CDR1 SGHRS and CDR2 YFSETQ. The CDR3 has 14 residues. Trimming pared 5 bases from V and 6 bases from J, leaving 18 bases between. CDR3 nucleotides: TGCGCCAGCAGTAGGGCTAGCTCAATGACCGAGCAGTACTTC. Encoded protein: CASSRASSMTEQYF.

This clone was observed a few times. The chain combines TRBV6-1 with TRBJ1-4; weak D call: TRBD1 (5 bases). Per germline, CDR1 MNHNS and CDR2 SASEGT. This CDR3 spans 14 amino acids. Trimming took 6 bases from V and 3 from J, leaving 11 bases between them. The CDR3 sequence: CASRPGTSNEKLFF. As DNA, the CDR3 is TGTGCCAGCAGACCAGGGACCTCTAATGAAAAACTGTTTTTT.

The chain carries TRBV6-6 and TRBJ2-3, with 8 bases that match TRBD2. J was trimmed by 1 base and V by 8 bases; bases with no gene match: 5. This CDR3 has 14 amino acids. Germline V gives CDR1 MNHNY, CDR2 SVGAGI (reference sequence). The CDR3 sequence: CASGLARRTDTQYF. For the CDR3, the DNA is TGTGCCAGCGGACTAGCACGACGCACAGATACGCAGTATTTT.